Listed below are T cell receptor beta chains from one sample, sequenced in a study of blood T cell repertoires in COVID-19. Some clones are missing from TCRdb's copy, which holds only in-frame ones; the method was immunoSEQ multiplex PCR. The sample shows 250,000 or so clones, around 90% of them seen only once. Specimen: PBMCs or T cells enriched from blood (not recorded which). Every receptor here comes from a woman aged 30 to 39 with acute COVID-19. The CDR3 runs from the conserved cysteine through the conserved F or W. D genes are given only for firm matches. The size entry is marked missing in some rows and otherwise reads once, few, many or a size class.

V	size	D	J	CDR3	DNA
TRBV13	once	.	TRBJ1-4	CASSRTENEKLFF	TGTGCCAGCAGCCGGACAGAAAATGAAAAACTGTTTTTT
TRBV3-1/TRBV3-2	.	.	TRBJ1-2	CASSQEGRSSLGYTF	TGTGCCAGCAGCCAAGAGGGCCGGTCCTCGCTTGGCTACACCTTC
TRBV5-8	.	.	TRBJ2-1	CASSLGSSEGGNEQFF	TGTGCCAGCAGCTTGGGGAGTAGCGAGGGAGGTAATGAGCAGTTCTTC
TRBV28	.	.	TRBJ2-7	CASGRIGLNYEQYF	TGTGCCAGCGGGCGCATAGGACTGAACTACGAGCAGTACTTC
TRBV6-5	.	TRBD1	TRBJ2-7	CASSQLTGVSDEQYF	TGTGCCAGCAGCCAACTGACAGGGGTAAGCGACGAGCAGTACTTC
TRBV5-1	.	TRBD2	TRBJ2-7	CASSLAGGSLFYEQYF	TGCGCCAGCAGCTTGGCCGGGGGGAGCCTCTTCTACGAGCAGTACTTC
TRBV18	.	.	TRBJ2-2	CATSPSDTGELFF	TGTGCCACCTCTCCCTCGGACACCGGGGAGCTGTTTTTT
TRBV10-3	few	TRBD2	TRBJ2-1	CAISPAGTSGNTEQFF	TGTGCCATCAGTCCAGCCGGGACTAGCGGGAATACTGAGCAGTTCTTC
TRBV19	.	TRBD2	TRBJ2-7	CASSTGLAGVDEQYF	TGTGCCAGTTCGACCGGACTAGCGGGAGTAGACGAGCAGTACTTC
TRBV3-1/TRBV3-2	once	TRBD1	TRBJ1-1	CASSPTGETEAFF	TGTGCCAGCAGCCCCACAGGGGAAACTGAAGCTTTCTTT
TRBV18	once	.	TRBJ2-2	CASSPSVTGYTGELFF	TGTGCCAGCTCACCGAGCGTCACGGGGTATACCGGGGAGCTGTTTTTT